The 13 T cell receptor beta chains below come from one sample, sequenced in a study of T cells in Graves' hyperthyroidism and ophthalmopathy. The CDR3 regions of TCR beta were amplified from RNA transcripts. The TCR CDR3 was amplified in a first-round RT-PCR using the HTBI primer set. From the multiplex PCR reads, TCRdb called clonotypes with MiXCR, one entry per CDR3 protein. The repertoire has 600,000 to 850,000 distinct CDR3 sequences, roughly a sixth of them found once; the top ten carry roughly 17%. Sequenced sample: blood. The receptors here all came from a woman aged 50 to 65 with Graves' hyperthyroidism that later progressed to Graves' ophthalmopathy.

Many counts were recorded for this clonotype. The V call is TRBV11-2, the J call TRBJ1-4, with D perhaps matching TRBD1 (5 bases). V was pared by 5 bases and J by 3 bases, with 16 bases between. This CDR3 region has 16 residues. The V gene's germline CDR1 is SGHAT and CDR2 FQNNGV. The CDR3 reads CASSPREGHSNEKLFF. The CDR3 DNA reads as TGTGCCAGCAGCCCCCGGGAGGGGCATTCTAATGAAAAACTGTTTTTT.

This rearrangement joins TRBV10-3 to TRBJ1-1; D uncertain. V lost 4 bases, J lost 2 bases, and 8 bases lay in between. The CDR3 covers 13 residues. Germline V lookup: CDR1 ENHRY, CDR2 SYGVKD. CDR3 loop: CAISGRVNTEAFF. The CDR3 DNA follows: TGTGCCATCAGTGGTCGGGTTAACACTGAAGCTTTCTTT.

The gene calls are TRBV6-2 or TRBV6-3 and TRBJ2-1, with D uncertain. The CDR3 length is 16 residues. V shed 0 bases and J shed 0 bases, with 9 bases lying between them. Germline V CDR1 and CDR2: MNHEY, SVGEGT. CDR3 in DNA: TGTGCCAGCAGTTACTCATCGATGATCTCCTACAATGAGCAGTTCTTC. The encoded protein is CASSYSSMISYNEQFF.

This clonotype was detected ten times or more. The rearrangement links TRBV7-6 to TRBJ1-2, with D tentatively TRBD1 (6 bases). The V end was cut by 5 bases, the J end by 4 bases, with 11 bases between. This CDR3 region has 13 residues. Germline lookup yields CDR1 SGHVS and CDR2 FNYEAQ. CDR3 loop: CASSPGGRYGYTF. The CDR3 bases are TGTGCCAGCAGCCCGGGGGGGCGCTATGGCTACACCTTC.

This clonotype has a count of ten or more. CDR3 in amino acids: CASSSQATTEAFF. Written as DNA, the CDR3 is TGTGCCAGCAGCTCTCAGGCGACCACTGAAGCTTTCTTT. The chain is built from TRBV7-3 and TRBJ1-1; unclear D gene. Trimming removed 4 bases from V and 4 bases from J, with 10 bases in between. The CDR3 loop spans 13 amino acids. Germline V gene lookup returns CDR1 SGHTA and CDR2 FQGTGA.

The rearrangement uses TRBV5-8 and TRBJ2-5; D could derive from TRBD1 or TRBD2 (6 bases each). The V and J ends lost 0 bases and 1 base respectively, with 16 bases between them. This CDR3 comprises 17 residues. Germline V gene data show CDR1 as SGHTS and CDR2 as YDEGEE. The CDR3 here is CASSLGRGMPAQETQYF. The CDR3 bases are TGTGCCAGCAGCTTGGGGAGGGGGATGCCTGCCCAAGAGACCCAGTACTTC. The full variable domain, its missing parts supplied by reference TRBV5-8 and TRBJ2-5, is EAGVTQSPTHLIKTRGQQATLRCSPISGHTSVYWYQQALGLGLQFLLWYDEGEERNRGNFPPRFSGRQFPNYSSELNVNALELEDSALYLCASSLGRGMPAQETQYFGPGTRLLVL.

This clonotype was seen repeatedly, ten times or more. This sequence joins TRBV3-1 and TRBJ2-3; 9 bases are shared with TRBD2. V gave up 3 bases and J gave up 8 bases; unmatched junction bases: 0. This CDR3 region has 12 residues. Germline V gene sequence: CDR1 LGHDT, CDR2 YNNKEL (reference sequence). The CDR3 loop reads CASSQTSGTQYF. CDR3 nucleotide sequence: TGTGCCAGCAGCCAGACTAGCGGTACGCAGTATTTT.

The gene calls are TRBV5-1 and TRBJ2-2; 9 bases map to TRBD2. The germline V gene encodes CDR1 SGHRS and CDR2 YFSETQ. The CDR3 has 15 amino acids. V dropped 0 bases and J dropped 5; count of bases not matched to a gene: 2. The DNA for the CDR3 is TGCGCCAGCAGCTTGGTAGCGGGGGCGACCGGGGAGCTGTTTTTT. Protein: CASSLVAGATGELFF.

The chain recombines TRBV5-4 with TRBJ1-3; D uncertain. Germline CDR1 reads SGHNT; CDR2 reads YYREEE (reference sequence). CDR3 size: 16 residues. V was shortened by 0 bases and J by 0 bases, with 10 bases between the two germline ends. CDR3 sequence (DNA): TGTGCCAGCAGCTTGGGACACCAGAGCTCTGGAAACACCATATATTTT. It codes for CASSLGHQSSGNTIYF.

The V call is TRBV19, the J call TRBJ1-2; D remains unclear. V lost 11 bases and J 8 bases, leaving 15 bases between the germline ends. Germline V gene lookup returns CDR1 LNHDA and CDR2 SQIVND (reference sequence). There are 11 residues in the CDR3. CDR3 DNA sequence: TGTGCCGTGGGAGAAGGCTTGGGCTACACCTTC. Protein sequence: CAVGEGLGYTF.

This chain connects TRBV4-1 to TRBJ1-6; D remains ambiguous. The CDR3 is made up of 17 amino acids. Between the trimmed V and J ends, which lost 1 base and 8 bases, there was a span of 18 bases. Germline V gene sequence: CDR1 MGHRA, CDR2 YSYEKL. DNA for the CDR3: TGCGCCAGCAGCCAAGGTAACGGCCTAACGGGTGATTCACCCCTCCACTTT. Encoded protein: CASSQGNGLTGDSPLHF.

This chain links TRBV4-2 with TRBJ1-3, with D tentatively TRBD1 (5 bases). The germline gives CDR1 LGHNA, CDR2 YNFKEQ. Trimming shortened V by 0 bases and J by 1 base, and 7 bases separated the two germline ends. This CDR3 spans 15 amino acids. The CDR3 bases are TGTGCCAGCAGCCAAGATTACAGGTCTGGAAACACCATATATTTT. Its translation is CASSQDYRSGNTIYF.

This clonotype was counted only a few times. Written as DNA, the CDR3 is TGTGCCAGCAGCCCTATCTGGGACATGGGCGCCGGGGAGCTGTTTTTT. It specifies CASSPIWDMGAGELFF. This chain uses TRBV6-1 with TRBJ2-2; D may be TRBD1 (6 bases). The CDR3 length is 16 residues. Between the trimmed V and J ends, which lost 6 bases and 6 bases, there was a span of 20 bases. CDR1 is MNHNS, CDR2 SASEGT, per germline.